These 10 T cell receptor beta chains came from one sample sequenced in a study of OX40 agonist ivuxolimab in advanced cancers. Sequencing was performed with immunoSEQ multiplex PCR; in TCRdb, only in-frame clones are kept and a portion is missing. Among 45,000 to 65,000 clones, around 93% were seen once, and the ten largest hold 8% to 10%. The sample consisted of CD4+ or CD8+ T cells sorted from blood, taken in a trial of the OX40 agonist ivuxolimab. These receptors came from an adult with an advanced solid tumor such as melanoma, head and neck, liver or kidney cancer.

This clone has just a few counts. CDR3 DNA sequence: TGTGCCAGCAGTTTACTCCGGAGCTACGAGCAGTACTTC. It is translated as CASSLLRSYEQYF. The V call is TRBV27, the J call TRBJ2-7; D uncertain. Trimming took 2 bases from V and 3 from J, leaving 8 bases between them. This CDR3 comprises 13 residues. The germline CDR1 and CDR2 sequences are MNHEY and SMNVEV (reference sequence).

The genes are TRBV27 and TRBJ1-5; D might be TRBD1 (5 bases). Trimming took off 2 bases at V and 4 bases at J, with 6 bases between the two ends. Germline CDR1 and CDR2: MNHEY and SMNVEV (reference sequence). This CDR3 contains 13 residues. The CDR3 loop reads CASSLRGNQPQHF. The CDR3 nucleotides read TGTGCCAGCAGTTTAAGGGGAAATCAGCCCCAGCATTTT.

In its sample, this clone is medium-sized (0.01 to 0.1%). This chain links TRBV6-4 with TRBJ2-1; possible D gene TRBD2, 7 bases. Germline CDR1 MRHNA, CDR2 SNTAGT. CDR3 length: 16 amino acids. Trimming stripped 0 bases from V and 9 bases from J, with 18 bases between. Written as DNA, the CDR3 is TGTGCCAGCAGTGACTCGGCCGGGGGGCAGGCTGGTGAGCAGTTCTTC. This translates into CASSDSAGGQAGEQFF.

The chain joins TRBV4-3 to TRBJ2-2; TRBD2 matches at 7 bases. V lost 0 bases and J lost 4; bases outside the gene matches: 2. The CDR3 sequence is 15 residues long. Germline V gene lookup returns CDR1 LGHNA and CDR2 YSLEER. The CDR3 region is CASSQDRGVTGELFF. In DNA, the CDR3 is TGCGCCAGCAGCCAAGATCGGGGGGTCACCGGGGAGCTGTTTTTT.

The chain has TRBV4-1 and TRBJ1-1, with 10 nucleotides matching TRBD1. The V gene end was trimmed by 4 bases and the J gene end by 3 bases; junction bases not matched to a gene: 8. Per the germline V gene, CDR1 is MGHRA and CDR2 is YSYEKL. CDR3 size: 16 residues. The CDR3 here is CASSPRQGARDTEAFF. The CDR3 DNA sequence: TGCGCCAGCAGCCCACGACAGGGGGCACGGGACACTGAAGCTTTCTTT.

This chain connects TRBV5-5 to TRBJ2-3; D not resolved. The CDR3 has 14 amino acids. Per the germline V gene, CDR1 is SGHKS and CDR2 is YYEKEE (reference sequence). The germline V and J ends were trimmed by 0 bases and 2 bases, with 7 bases remaining between them. CDR3 protein: CASSLGPYTDTQYF. The CDR3 DNA sequence: TGTGCCAGCAGCTTGGGACCCTACACAGATACGCAGTATTTT.

The chain has TRBV4-2 and TRBJ2-7; no reliable D call. The ends were cut back, 1 base at V and 1 base at J, with 5 bases in the middle. The CDR3 is 13 residues long. CDR1 is LGHNA, CDR2 YNFKEQ, per germline. The chain's CDR3 is CASSQGVSYEQYF. The CDR3 nucleotides are TGTGCCAGCAGCCAAGGGGTGTCCTACGAGCAGTACTTC.

The chain links TRBV6-4 to TRBJ2-3; D remains unclear. The CDR3 loop spans 16 amino acids. CDR1 is MRHNA, CDR2 SNTAGT, per germline. Deletions cut 3 bases from V and 3 bases from J, with 16 bases between. The CDR3 sequence is CASSELLSSTTDTQYF. The CDR3 nucleotides are TGTGCCAGCAGTGAGTTGTTGAGTAGTACGACAGATACGCAGTATTTT.

Here the CDR3 reads CASSLRLGIKTEAFF. The CDR3 coding sequence is TGTGCCAGCAGTTTAAGGTTGGGGATCAAGACTGAAGCTTTCTTT. V usage is TRBV27 and J usage is TRBJ1-1, with D unclear. Germline V gene lookup returns CDR1 MNHEY and CDR2 SMNVEV (reference sequence). This CDR3 region has 15 residues. Deletions cut 2 bases from V and 5 bases from J, with 15 bases between.

The V gene is TRBV27, the J gene TRBJ2-7; D may be TRBD1 (5 bases). Germline-derived CDR1 and CDR2 are MNHEY and SMNVEV (reference sequence). The V end was cut by 7 bases, the J end by 0 bases, with 10 bases between. The CDR3 is made up of 13 amino acids. CDR3 in amino acids: CASKLDSSYEQYF. Here the CDR3 DNA reads TGTGCCAGCAAACTTGACAGCTCCTACGAGCAGTACTTC.